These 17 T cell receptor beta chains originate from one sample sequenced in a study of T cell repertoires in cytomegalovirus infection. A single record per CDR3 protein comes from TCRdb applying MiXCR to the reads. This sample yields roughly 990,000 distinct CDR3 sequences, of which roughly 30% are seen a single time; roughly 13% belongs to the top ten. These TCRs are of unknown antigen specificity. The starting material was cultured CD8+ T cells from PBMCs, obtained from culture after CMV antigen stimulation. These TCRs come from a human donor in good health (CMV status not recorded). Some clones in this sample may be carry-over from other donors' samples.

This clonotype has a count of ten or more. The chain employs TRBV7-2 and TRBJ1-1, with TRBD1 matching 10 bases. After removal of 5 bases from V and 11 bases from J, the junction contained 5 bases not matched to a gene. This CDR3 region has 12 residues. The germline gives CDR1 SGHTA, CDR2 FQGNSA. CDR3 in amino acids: CASSGGQGWAFF. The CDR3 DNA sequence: TGTGCCAGCAGCGGGGGACAGGGGTGGGCTTTCTTT.

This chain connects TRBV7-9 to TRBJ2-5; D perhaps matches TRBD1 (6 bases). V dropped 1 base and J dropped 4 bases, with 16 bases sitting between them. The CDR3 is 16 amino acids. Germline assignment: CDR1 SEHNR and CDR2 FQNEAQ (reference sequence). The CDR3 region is CASSLGLREQGETQYF. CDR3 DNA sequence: TGTGCCAGCAGCTTAGGGCTCCGGGAACAGGGAGAGACCCAGTACTTC.

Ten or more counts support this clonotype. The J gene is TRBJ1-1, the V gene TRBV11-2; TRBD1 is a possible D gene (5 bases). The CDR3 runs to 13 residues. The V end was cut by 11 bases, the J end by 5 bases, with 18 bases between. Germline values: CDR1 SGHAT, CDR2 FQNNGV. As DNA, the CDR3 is TGTGCCGTCGGGGTAGGGGCCGGGACTGAAGCTTTCTTT. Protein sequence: CAVGVGAGTEAFF.

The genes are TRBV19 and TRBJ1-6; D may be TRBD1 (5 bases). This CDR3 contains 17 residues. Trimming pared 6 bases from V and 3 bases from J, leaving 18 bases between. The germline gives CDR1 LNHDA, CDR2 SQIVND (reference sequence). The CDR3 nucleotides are TGTGCCAGTAGAGCCGGCAGGGAGGGCCTCTATAATTCACCCCTCCACTTT. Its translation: CASRAGREGLYNSPLHF.

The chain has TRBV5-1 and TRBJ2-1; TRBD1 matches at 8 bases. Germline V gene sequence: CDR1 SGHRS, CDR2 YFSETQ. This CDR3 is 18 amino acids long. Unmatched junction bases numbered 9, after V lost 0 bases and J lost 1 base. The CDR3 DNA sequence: TGCGCCAGCAGCTTGGACCTGGGACAGGAGACTTCCTACAATGAGCAGTTCTTC. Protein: CASSLDLGQETSYNEQFF. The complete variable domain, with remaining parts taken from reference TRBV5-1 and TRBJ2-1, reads KAGVTQTPRYLIKTRGQQVTLSCSPISGHRSVSWYQQTPGQGLQFLFEYFSETQRNKGNFPGRFSGRQFSNSRSEMNVSTLELGDSALYLCASSLDLGQETSYNEQFFGPGTRLTVL.

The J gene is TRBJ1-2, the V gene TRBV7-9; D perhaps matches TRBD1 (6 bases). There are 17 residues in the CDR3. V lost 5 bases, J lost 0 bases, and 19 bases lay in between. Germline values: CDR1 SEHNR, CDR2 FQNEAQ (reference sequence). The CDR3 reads CASSLSDSESPNYGYTF. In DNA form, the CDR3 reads TGTGCCAGCAGCCTTTCGGACAGCGAATCTCCTAACTATGGCTACACCTTC. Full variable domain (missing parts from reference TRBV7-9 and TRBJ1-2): DTGVSQNPRHKITKRGQNVTFRCDPISEHNRLYWYRQTLGQGPEFLTYFQNEAQLEKSRLLSDRFSAERPKGSFSTLEIQRTEQGDSAMYLCASSLSDSESPNYGYTFGSGTRLTVV.

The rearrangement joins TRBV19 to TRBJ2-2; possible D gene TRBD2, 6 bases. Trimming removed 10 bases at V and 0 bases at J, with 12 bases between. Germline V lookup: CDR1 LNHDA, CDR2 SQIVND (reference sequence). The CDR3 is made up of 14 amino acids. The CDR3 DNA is TGTGCCATTGCGGGGAAGCCGAACACCGGGGAGCTGTTTTTT. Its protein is CAIAGKPNTGELFF.

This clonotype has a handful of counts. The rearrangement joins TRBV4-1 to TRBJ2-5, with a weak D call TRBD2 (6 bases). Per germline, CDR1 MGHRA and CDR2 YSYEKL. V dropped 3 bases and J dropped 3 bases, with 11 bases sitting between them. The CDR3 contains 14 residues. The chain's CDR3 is CASSHLGREETQYF. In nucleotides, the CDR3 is TGCGCCAGCAGCCACCTCGGGAGAGAAGAGACCCAGTACTTC.

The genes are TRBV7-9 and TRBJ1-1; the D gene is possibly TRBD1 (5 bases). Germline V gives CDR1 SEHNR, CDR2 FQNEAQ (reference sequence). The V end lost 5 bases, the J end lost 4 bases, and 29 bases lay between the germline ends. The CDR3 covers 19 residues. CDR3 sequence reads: CASSPPGVGRALGSTEAFF. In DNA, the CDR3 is TGTGCCAGCAGCCCCCCAGGAGTGGGCAGGGCGTTGGGGAGCACTGAAGCTTTCTTT.

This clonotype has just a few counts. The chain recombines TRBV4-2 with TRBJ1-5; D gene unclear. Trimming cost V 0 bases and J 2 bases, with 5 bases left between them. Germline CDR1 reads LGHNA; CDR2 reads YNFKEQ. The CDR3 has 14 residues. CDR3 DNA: TGTGCCAGCAGCCAAGAATATGGCAATCAGCCCCAGCATTTT. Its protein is CASSQEYGNQPQHF.

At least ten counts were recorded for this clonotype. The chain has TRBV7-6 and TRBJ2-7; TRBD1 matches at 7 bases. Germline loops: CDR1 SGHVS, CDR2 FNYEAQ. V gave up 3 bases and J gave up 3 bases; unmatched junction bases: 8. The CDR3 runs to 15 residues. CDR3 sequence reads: CASSLGFGTDYEQYF. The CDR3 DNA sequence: TGTGCCAGCAGCTTGGGCTTCGGGACAGACTACGAGCAGTACTTC.

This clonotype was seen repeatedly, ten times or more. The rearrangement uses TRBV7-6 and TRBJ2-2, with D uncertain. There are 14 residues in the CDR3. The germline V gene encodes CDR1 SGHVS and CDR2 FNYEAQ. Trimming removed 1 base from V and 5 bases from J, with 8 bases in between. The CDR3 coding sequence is TGTGCCAGCAGCTTAGGCCGGCTTACCGGGGAGCTGTTTTTT. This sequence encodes CASSLGRLTGELFF.

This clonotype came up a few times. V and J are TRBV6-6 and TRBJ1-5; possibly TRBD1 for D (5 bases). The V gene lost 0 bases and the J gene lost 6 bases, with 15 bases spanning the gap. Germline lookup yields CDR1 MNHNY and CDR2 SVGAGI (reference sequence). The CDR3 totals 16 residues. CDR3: CASSYSYQGGSQPQHF. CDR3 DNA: TGTGCCAGCAGTTACTCTTACCAGGGAGGTAGTCAGCCCCAGCATTTT.

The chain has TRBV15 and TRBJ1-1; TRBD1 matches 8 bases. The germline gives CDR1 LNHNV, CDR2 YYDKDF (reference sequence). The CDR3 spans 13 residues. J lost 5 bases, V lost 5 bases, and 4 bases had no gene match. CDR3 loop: CATSRWTGTEAFF. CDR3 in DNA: TGTGCCACCAGCCGTTGGACAGGGACTGAAGCTTTCTTT.

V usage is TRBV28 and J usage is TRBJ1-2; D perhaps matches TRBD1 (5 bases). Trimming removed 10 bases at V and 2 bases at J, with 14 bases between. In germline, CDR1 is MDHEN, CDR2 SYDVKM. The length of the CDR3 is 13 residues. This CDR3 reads CATRGRGNYGYTF. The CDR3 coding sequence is TGTGCCACCCGAGGGCGGGGGAACTATGGCTACACCTTC.

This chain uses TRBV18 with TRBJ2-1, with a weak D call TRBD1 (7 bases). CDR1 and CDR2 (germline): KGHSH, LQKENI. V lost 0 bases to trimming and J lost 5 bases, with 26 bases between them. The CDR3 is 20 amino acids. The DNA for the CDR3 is TGTGCCAGCTCACCACCGTGGACAGGACGGGGGTTAATAGTCAACAATGAGCAGTTCTTC. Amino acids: CASSPPWTGRGLIVNNEQFF.

The CDR3 here is CASSLEWSTGSIYGYTF. Here the CDR3 DNA reads TGTGCCAGCAGCTTGGAATGGAGTACAGGTTCCATCTATGGCTACACCTTC. The chain employs TRBV5-6 and TRBJ1-2, with D perhaps TRBD1 (5 bases). The V end lost 0 bases, the J end lost 4 bases, and 19 bases lay between the germline ends. This CDR3 contains 17 residues. Germline-derived CDR1 and CDR2 are SGHDT and YYEEEE.